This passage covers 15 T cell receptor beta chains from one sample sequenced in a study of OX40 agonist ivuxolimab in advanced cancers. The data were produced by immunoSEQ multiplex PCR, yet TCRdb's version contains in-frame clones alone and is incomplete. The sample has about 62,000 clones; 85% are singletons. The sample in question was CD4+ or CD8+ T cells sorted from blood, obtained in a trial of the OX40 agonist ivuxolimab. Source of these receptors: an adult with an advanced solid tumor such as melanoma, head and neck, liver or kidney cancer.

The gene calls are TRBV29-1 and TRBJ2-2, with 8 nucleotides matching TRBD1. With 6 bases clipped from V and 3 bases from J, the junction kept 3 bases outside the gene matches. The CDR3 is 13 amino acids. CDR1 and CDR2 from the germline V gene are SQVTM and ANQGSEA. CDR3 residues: CSVSGQDTGELFF. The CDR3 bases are TGCAGCGTGTCGGGACAGGACACCGGGGAGCTGTTTTTT.

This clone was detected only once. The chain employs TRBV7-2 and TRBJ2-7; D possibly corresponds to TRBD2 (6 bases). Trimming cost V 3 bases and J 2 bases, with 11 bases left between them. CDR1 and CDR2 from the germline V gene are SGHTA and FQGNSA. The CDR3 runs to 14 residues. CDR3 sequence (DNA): TGTGCCAGCAGCTTCCGGGACTCGGCCTACGAGCAGTACTTC. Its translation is CASSFRDSAYEQYF.

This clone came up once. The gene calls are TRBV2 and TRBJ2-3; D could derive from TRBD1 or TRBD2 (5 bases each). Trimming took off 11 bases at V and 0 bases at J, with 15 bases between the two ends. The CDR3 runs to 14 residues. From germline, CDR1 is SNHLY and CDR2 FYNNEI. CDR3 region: CASSSGPSTDTQYF. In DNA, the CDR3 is TGTGCCTCGTCCTCGGGGCCTAGCACAGATACGCAGTATTTT.

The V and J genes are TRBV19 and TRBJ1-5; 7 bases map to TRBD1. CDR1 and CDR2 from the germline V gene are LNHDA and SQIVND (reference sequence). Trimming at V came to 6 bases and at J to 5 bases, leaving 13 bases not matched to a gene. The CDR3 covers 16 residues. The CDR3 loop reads CASRDPSTGKHQPQHF. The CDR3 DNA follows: TGTGCCAGTAGGGACCCCTCGACAGGGAAGCATCAGCCCCAGCATTTT.

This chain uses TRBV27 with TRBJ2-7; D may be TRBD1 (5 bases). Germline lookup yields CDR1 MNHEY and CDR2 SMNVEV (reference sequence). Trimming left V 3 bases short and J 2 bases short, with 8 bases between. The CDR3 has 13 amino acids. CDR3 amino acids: CASSLATAYEQYF. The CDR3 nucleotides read TGTGCCAGCAGTTTGGCGACAGCCTACGAGCAGTACTTC.

The DNA for the CDR3 is TGTGCCAGCAGACTAGCTCCGAGCTCTGGGGCCAACGTCCTGACTTTC. Translation gives CASRLAPSSGANVLTF. The chain has TRBV2 and TRBJ2-6, with D tentatively TRBD2 (6 bases). The germline gives CDR1 SNHLY, CDR2 FYNNEI. CDR3 length: 16 residues. V lost 6 bases and J 0 bases, leaving 12 bases between the germline ends.

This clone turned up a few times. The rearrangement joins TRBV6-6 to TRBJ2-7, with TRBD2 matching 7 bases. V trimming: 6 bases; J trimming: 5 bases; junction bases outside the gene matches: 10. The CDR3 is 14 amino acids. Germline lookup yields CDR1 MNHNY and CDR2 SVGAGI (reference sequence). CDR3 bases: TGTGCCAGCAGCAACCAGCGGGAAGTCCACGAGCAGTACTTC. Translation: CASSNQREVHEQYF.

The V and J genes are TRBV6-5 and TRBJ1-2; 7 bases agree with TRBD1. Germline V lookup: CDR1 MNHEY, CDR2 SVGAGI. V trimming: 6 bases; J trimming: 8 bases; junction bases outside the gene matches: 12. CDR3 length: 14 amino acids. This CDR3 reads CASRRPGTEGGYTF. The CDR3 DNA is TGTGCCAGCAGACGACCCGGGACAGAAGGAGGCTACACCTTC.

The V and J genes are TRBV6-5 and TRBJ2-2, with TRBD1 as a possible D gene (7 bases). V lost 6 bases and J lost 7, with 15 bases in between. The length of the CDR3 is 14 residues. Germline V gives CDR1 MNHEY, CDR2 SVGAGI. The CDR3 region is CASRAAGGNGELFF. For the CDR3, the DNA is TGTGCCAGCAGGGCGGCAGGGGGGAACGGGGAGCTGTTTTTT.

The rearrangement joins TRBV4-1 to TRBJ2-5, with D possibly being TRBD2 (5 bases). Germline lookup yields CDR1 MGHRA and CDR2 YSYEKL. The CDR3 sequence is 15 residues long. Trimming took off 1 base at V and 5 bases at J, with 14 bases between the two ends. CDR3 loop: CASSQVIEGGETQYF. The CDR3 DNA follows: TGCGCCAGCAGCCAAGTCATCGAGGGCGGGGAGACCCAGTACTTC.

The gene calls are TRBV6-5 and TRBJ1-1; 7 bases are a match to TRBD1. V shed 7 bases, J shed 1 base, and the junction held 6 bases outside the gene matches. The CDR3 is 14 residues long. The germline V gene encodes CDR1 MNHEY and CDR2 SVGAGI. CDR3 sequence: CASKRQGGNTEAFF. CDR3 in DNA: TGTGCCAGCAAACGACAGGGTGGGAACACTGAAGCTTTCTTT.

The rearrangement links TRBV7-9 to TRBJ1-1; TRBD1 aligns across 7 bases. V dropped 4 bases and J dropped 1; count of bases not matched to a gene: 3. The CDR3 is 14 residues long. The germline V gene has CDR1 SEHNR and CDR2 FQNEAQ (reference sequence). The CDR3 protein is CASSYRGENTEAFF. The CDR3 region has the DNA TGTGCCAGCAGCTACAGGGGAGAGAACACTGAAGCTTTCTTT.

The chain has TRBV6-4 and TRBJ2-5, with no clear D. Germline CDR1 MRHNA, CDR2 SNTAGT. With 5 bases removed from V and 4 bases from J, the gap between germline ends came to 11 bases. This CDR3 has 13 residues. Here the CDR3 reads CASSLVFGETQYF. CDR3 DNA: TGTGCCAGCAGTCTCGTCTTCGGAGAGACCCAGTACTTC.

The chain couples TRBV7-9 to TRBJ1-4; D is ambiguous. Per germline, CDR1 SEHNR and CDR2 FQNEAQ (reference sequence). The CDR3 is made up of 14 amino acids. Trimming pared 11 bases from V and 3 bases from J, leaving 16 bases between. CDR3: CAVSPVAANEKLFF. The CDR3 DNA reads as TGTGCCGTTTCCCCCGTGGCAGCTAATGAAAAACTGTTTTTT.

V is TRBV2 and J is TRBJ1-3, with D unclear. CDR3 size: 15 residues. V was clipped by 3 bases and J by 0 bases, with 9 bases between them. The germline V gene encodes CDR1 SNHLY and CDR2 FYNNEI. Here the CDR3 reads CASSETSLSGNTIYF. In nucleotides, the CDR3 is TGTGCCAGCAGTGAGACGTCTCTCTCTGGAAACACCATATATTTT.